Listed below are T cell receptor beta chains from one sample, sequenced in a study of T cell responses to AZD1222 COVID-19 vaccine. Only in-frame clones appear in the TCRdb table, and some are missing; sequencing was by immunoSEQ multiplex PCR. This table has some 140,000 clones, around 90% appearing once. Sequencing was performed on peripheral blood, taken on day 0 of AZD1222 vaccination. These receptors were taken from an adult in good health. Each CDR3 is given with its conserved first and last residue. A D gene is named only where the DNA matches it firmly. Clone sizes are given selectively: once, few, many, or a class where the clone is expanded.

D: TRBD1; size: -; V: TRBV11-2; J: TRBJ1-4; CDR3: CASSRTGTPNEKLFF; DNA: TGTGCCAGCAGCCGGACAGGGACCCCTAATGAAAAACTGTTTTTT
D: -; size: -; V: TRBV18; J: TRBJ2-3; CDR3: CASETRRDSTDTQYF; DNA: TGTGCCAGCGAGACGAGACGGGATAGCACAGATACGCAGTATTTT
D: -; size: -; V: TRBV6-1; J: TRBJ1-1; CDR3: CASSEVGGAVAFF; DNA: TGTGCCAGCAGTGAAGTGGGGGGGGCGGTAGCTTTCTTT
D: -; size: -; V: TRBV5-4; J: TRBJ1-1; CDR3: CASSLGGNTEAFF; DNA: TGTGCCAGCAGCTTGGGGGGAAACACTGAAGCTTTCTTT
D: -; size: once; V: TRBV2; J: TRBJ2-3; CDR3: CASREGWDTQYF; DNA: TGTGCCAGCAGGGAGGGTTGGGATACGCAGTATTTT
D: TRBD2; size: -; V: TRBV5-1; J: TRBJ2-7; CDR3: CASRRLAGAYEQYF; DNA: TGCGCCAGCAGAAGACTAGCGGGAGCCTACGAGCAGTACTTC
D: TRBD2; size: -; V: TRBV28; J: TRBJ2-1; CDR3: CASTSSGTPASYNEQFF; DNA: TGTGCCAGCACCTCTAGCGGGACCCCGGCTTCCTACAATGAGCAGTTCTTC
D: -; size: -; V: TRBV6-5; J: TRBJ1-5; CDR3: CASSTYRDFYQPQHF; DNA: TGTGCCAGCAGTACCTACAGGGATTTCTATCAGCCCCAGCATTTT
D: -; size: -; V: TRBV7-9; J: TRBJ2-7; CDR3: CASRRAEVTYEQYF; DNA: TGTGCCAGCAGAAGGGCCGAAGTTACCTACGAGCAGTACTTC
D: -; size: once; V: TRBV19; J: TRBJ2-2; CDR3: CASSIGAPTGELFF; DNA: TGTGCCAGTAGTATAGGGGCACCTACCGGGGAGCTGTTTTTT
D: TRBD1; size: -; V: TRBV30; J: TRBJ1-5; CDR3: CAWSTGAFKQPQHF; DNA: TGTGCCTGGTCAACAGGGGCCTTCAAACAGCCCCAGCATTTT
D: -; size: -; V: TRBV5-6; J: TRBJ2-2; CDR3: CASSRRTGELFF; DNA: TGTGCCAGCAGCCGACGCACCGGGGAGCTGTTTTTT
D: -; size: -; V: TRBV7-3; J: TRBJ2-7; CDR3: CASNSGPGYEQYF; DNA: TGTGCCAGCAATTCAGGGCCTGGCTACGAGCAGTACTTC
D: TRBD2; size: -; V: TRBV4-1; J: TRBJ2-7; CDR3: CASSQGLAGIRYEQYF; DNA: TGCGCCAGCAGCCAGGGTCTAGCGGGAATTCGCTACGAGCAGTACTTC
D: -; size: -; V: TRBV6-1; J: TRBJ1-1; CDR3: CASSEYTEAFF; DNA: TGTGCCAGCAGTGAATATACTGAAGCTTTCTTT
D: -; size: -; V: TRBV9; J: TRBJ1-5; CDR3: CASSVGPYSNQPQHF; DNA: TGTGCCAGCAGCGTCGGCCCCTATAGCAATCAGCCCCAGCATTTT
D: -; size: -; V: TRBV6-1; J: TRBJ2-7; CDR3: CASSEPGTGTYEQYF; DNA: TGTGCCAGCAGTGAGCCCGGGACGGGTACCTACGAGCAGTACTTC
D: -; size: -; V: TRBV28; J: TRBJ2-3; CDR3: CASMRAVDTQYF; DNA: TGTGCCAGCATGCGAGCGGTAGATACGCAGTATTTT